The T cell receptor (beta chain) under discussion was sequenced for a study of blood T cell repertoires in COVID-19. Study-wide context: The origin of the acute and convalescent COVID-19 samples was the United States, Italy and Spain.

Clones were read by immunoSEQ multiplex PCR, and TCRdb kept only the in-frame ones, dropping some. Of about 370,000 clones in the sample, around 89% were seen once. In this sample, this clone turned up once. The CDR3 runs 15 residues. Looked up from germline, CDR1 is MNHEY and CDR2 is SVGEGT. The V end lost 5 bases, the J end lost 0 bases, and 11 bases lay between the germline ends. The sample was peripheral blood. The TCR originated in a woman aged 25 to 45 with COVID-19, enrolled during active disease. The gene calls are TRBV6-2 or TRBV6-3 and TRBJ1-3, with D possibly being TRBD1 (5 bases). The CDR3 region is CASSRDSHSGNTIYF. CDR3 nucleotides: TGTGCCAGCAGTCGGGACTCCCACTCTGGAAACACCATATATTTT.